The present TCR beta chain was sequenced within a study of human T cells and chemical hapten exposure. Turning to the study itself: Scalp application of diphenylcyclopropenone was performed weekly in patients across the entire approximately 24-week study.

Time point meaning: patch test 2, 6 weeks after DPC sensitization. The treatment: therapeutic diphenylcyclopropenone sensitization with weekly scalp DPC. Donors, patients with alopecia ranging from 18 to 70 years old and judged suitable for DPC, provided samples. The CDR3 has 13 residues. CDR1 SGHRS and CDR2 YFSETQ come from the germline V gene. V lost 5 bases and J lost 4, with 11 bases in between. Per the study methods: Counts of TCRs in each sample centred on a median of about 95,000 and extended from roughly 25,000 to 750,000. Each CDR3 protein gets one entry after TCRdb re-called the RACE reads with MiXCR. The V and J calls, along with clone size, are taken from TCRdb and not from the paper's own processing. The sample lists around 80,000 distinct CDR3 sequences, around 6.7% seen once, with approximately 1.2% in the top ten.

The V gene is TRBV5-1, the J gene TRBJ2-3; D remains ambiguous. The sample in question was whole blood, obtained in connection with sensitization to the hapten diphenylcyclopropenone (DPC). This TCR derives from a woman aged 25 to 39 with alopecia areata. Some clones in this sample may be carry-over from other donors' samples. This chain's CDR3 is CASSNRASDTQYF. As DNA, the CDR3 is TGCGCCAGCAGTAATAGGGCCTCAGATACGCAGTATTTT.